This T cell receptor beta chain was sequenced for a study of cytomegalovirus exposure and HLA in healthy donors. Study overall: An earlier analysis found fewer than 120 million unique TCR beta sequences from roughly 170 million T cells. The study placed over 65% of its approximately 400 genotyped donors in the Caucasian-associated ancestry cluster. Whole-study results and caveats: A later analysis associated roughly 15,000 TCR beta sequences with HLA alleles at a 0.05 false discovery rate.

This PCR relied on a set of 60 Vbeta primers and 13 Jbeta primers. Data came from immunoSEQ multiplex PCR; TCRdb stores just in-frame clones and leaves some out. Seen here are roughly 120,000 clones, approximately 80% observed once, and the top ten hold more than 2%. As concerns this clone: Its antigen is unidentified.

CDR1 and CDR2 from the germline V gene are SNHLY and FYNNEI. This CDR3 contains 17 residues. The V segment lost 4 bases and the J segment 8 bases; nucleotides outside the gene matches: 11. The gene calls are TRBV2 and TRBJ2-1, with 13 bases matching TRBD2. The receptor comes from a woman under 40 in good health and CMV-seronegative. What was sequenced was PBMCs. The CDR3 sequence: CASSGERRTSGSHEQFF. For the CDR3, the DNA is TGTGCCAGCAGTGGAGAAAGGAGGACTAGCGGGAGCCATGAGCAGTTCTTC.